The 32 T cell receptor beta chains reported below all come from one sample, sequenced in a study of regulatory T cells in long-lasting Graves disease. The time point was: persistent/refractory GD, antithyroid drugs over 5 years with positive TRAb. The TCR library was prepared using RNA isolated from PBMCs. Arm-PCR of CDR3 regions and iRepertoire HTBI primers were the basis on which TCR beta libraries were built. Via MiXCR, TCRdb re-called the multiplex PCR reads, giving one row per CDR3 protein. The table lists roughly 470,000 distinct CDR3 sequences, around 21% of them singletons. The specimen was peripheral blood mononuclear cells (PBMCs), collected when the disease was refractory, from a patient treated with antithyroid drugs. These receptors were obtained from a female donor with Graves disease.

This chain connects TRBV4-2 to TRBJ1-3; the D is unclear. V shed 4 bases and J shed 0 bases, with 7 bases lying between them. This CDR3 is built from 14 residues. Per germline, CDR1 LGHNA and CDR2 YNFKEQ. The CDR3 region has the DNA TGTGCCAGCAGCCCCGAACTCTCTGGAAACACCATATATTTT. Translated, it gives CASSPELSGNTIYF.

The chain has TRBV6-5 and TRBJ1-4; TRBD1 is a possible D gene (6 bases). The CDR3 extends over 15 amino acids. V lost 0 bases to trimming and J lost 7 bases, with 12 bases between them. Germline CDR1 is MNHEY and CDR2 is SVGAGI. CDR3 residues: CASSYSGRGTEKLFF. CDR3 DNA: TGTGCCAGCAGTTACTCGGGCAGGGGAACTGAAAAACTGTTTTTT.

As for this clonotype: The CDR3 does not close with the conserved phenylalanine or tryptophan, likely indicating a read error. The DNA for the CDR3 is TGTGCCAGCCACGACCGGGACAGAAGATTGAACACTGAAGCTTTCCTT. Its protein product is CASHDRDRRLNTEAFL. V and J are TRBV6-1 and TRBJ1-1; 7 bases fit TRBD1. The germline CDR1 and CDR2 sequences are MNHNS and SASEGT. J was trimmed by 0 bases and V by 8 bases; bases with no gene match: 12. CDR3 length: 16 residues.

In regard to this clonotype: A far larger clone is just one base off, so this is likely a read error. V usage is TRBV6-2 or TRBV6-3 and J usage is TRBJ2-5; tentative D call: TRBD1 (7 bases). Trimming pared 6 bases from V and 6 bases from J, leaving 20 bases between. Germline values: CDR1 MNHEY, CDR2 SVGEGT. The CDR3 extends over 15 amino acids. The CDR3 bases are TGTGCCAGCAGCGAGACACCACAGGGGAGGAAGACCCAGTACTTC. Protein product: CASSETPQGRKTQYF.

This clonotype was seen more than once but under ten times. V usage is TRBV5-5 and J usage is TRBJ2-7; 10 nucleotides match TRBD1. J was trimmed by 2 bases and V by 4 bases; bases with no gene match: 3. This CDR3 comprises 14 residues. The germline V gene encodes CDR1 SGHKS and CDR2 YYEKEE (reference sequence). CDR3 DNA sequence: TGTGCCAGCAGCAACGACAGGGGGCCCTACGAGCAGTACTTC. Encoded protein: CASSNDRGPYEQYF.

This sequence joins TRBV29-1 and TRBJ2-5, with a possible D match to TRBD2 (6 bases). Germline-derived CDR1 and CDR2 are SQVTM and ANQGSEA. Deletions cut 0 bases from V and 5 bases from J, with 10 bases between. The CDR3 consists of 13 residues. The CDR3 DNA reads as TGCAGCGTTGAAGAACAGGCGGGGGAGACCCAGTACTTC. Encoded protein: CSVEEQAGETQYF.

V usage is TRBV5-1 and J usage is TRBJ1-1, with TRBD1 matching 10 bases. The V and J ends lost 0 bases and 7 bases, in that order; junction bases with no gene match: 3. The length of the CDR3 is 14 residues. The germline V gene has CDR1 SGHRS and CDR2 YFSETQ. The CDR3 is CASSLGTGGFEAFF. The DNA for the CDR3 is TGCGCCAGCAGCTTGGGGACAGGGGGTTTTGAAGCTTTCTTT.

This clonotype was detected ten times or more. The J gene is TRBJ2-2, the V gene TRBV30, with D unclear. This CDR3 is built from 12 residues. CDR1 and CDR2 (germline): GTSNPN, SVGIG (reference sequence). V gave up 2 bases and J gave up 5 bases, with 6 bases separating them. CDR3 amino acids: CAWSSVTGELFF. CDR3 nucleotide sequence: TGTGCCTGGAGTAGCGTTACCGGGGAGCTGTTTTTT.

This clonotype was recorded many times. The J gene is TRBJ2-7, the V gene TRBV5-1; 9 positions agree with TRBD2. Germline CDR1 is SGHRS and CDR2 is YFSETQ. V lost 3 bases and J lost 2; bases outside the gene matches: 9. The CDR3 is 16 residues long. CDR3 in DNA: TGCGCCAGCAGCTGGTTGGGAGCGGGAGGACCCTACGAGCAGTACTTC. This sequence encodes CASSWLGAGGPYEQYF.

This clonotype showed up just a few times. The V gene is TRBV5-1, the J gene TRBJ2-2; D is ambiguous. Per germline, CDR1 SGHRS and CDR2 YFSETQ. V was clipped by 2 bases and J by 0 bases, with 11 bases between them. The CDR3 sequence is 16 residues long. The CDR3 is CASSLMGSPNTGELFF. In DNA form, the CDR3 reads TGCGCCAGCAGCTTAATGGGCAGCCCGAACACCGGGGAGCTGTTTTTT.

The CDR3: CSARVEGRKLFF. Here the CDR3 DNA reads TGCAGTGCTAGAGTGGAGGGAAGAAAACTGTTTTTT. V and J are TRBV20-1 and TRBJ1-4; no reliable D call. The germline V gene has CDR1 DFQATT and CDR2 SNEGSKA (reference sequence). CDR3 length: 12 amino acids. Trimming pared 1 base from V and 10 bases from J, leaving 10 bases between.

This clonotype was observed many times. The rearrangement links TRBV9 to TRBJ1-2; D is unresolved. The germline V gene encodes CDR1 SGDLS and CDR2 YYNGEE. The CDR3 loop spans 12 amino acids. V lost 6 bases to trimming and J lost 3 bases, with 9 bases between them. CDR3 in DNA: TGTGCCAGCACCAGTCAGCACTATGGCTACACCTTC. It yields the protein CASTSQHYGYTF. Using reference TRBV9 and TRBJ1-2 for the parts outside the CDR3, the full variable domain is DSGVTQTPKHLITATGQRVTLRCSPRSGDLSVYWYQQSLDQGLQFLIQYYNGEERAKGNILERFSAQQFPDLHSELNLSSLELGDSALYFCASTSQHYGYTFGSGTRLTVV.

This clonotype showed up many times. V usage is TRBV6-1 and J usage is TRBJ1-2, with D perhaps TRBD1 (6 bases). This CDR3 region has 15 residues. From germline, CDR1 is MNHNS and CDR2 SASEGT. V lost 6 bases and J 5 bases, leaving 19 bases between the germline ends. The CDR3 coding sequence is TGTGCCAGCAGCGAATCAAGGACAGCCCAGTATGGCTACACCTTC. This encodes CASSESRTAQYGYTF.

This clonotype was seen only once. The genes are TRBV11-2 and TRBJ2-3, with 7 bases fitting TRBD2. Per germline, CDR1 SGHAT and CDR2 FQNNGV. The CDR3 covers 16 residues. J lost 2 bases, V lost 5 bases, and 10 bases had no gene match. CDR3 loop: CASSLLGAGTTDTQYF. In nucleotides, the CDR3 is TGTGCCAGCAGCCTTCTTGGAGCGGGAACCACAGATACGCAGTATTTT.

This clonotype has a handful of counts. Written as DNA, the CDR3 is TGTGCCAGCAACTCCGGGGCCGCCAGCACCGGGGAGCTGTTTTTT. It codes for CASNSGAASTGELFF. V gene TRBV9 combines with J gene TRBJ2-2; D is possibly TRBD1 or TRBD2 (5 bases each). The CDR3 totals 15 residues. Germline assignment: CDR1 SGDLS and CDR2 YYNGEE. Trimming took 6 bases from V and 4 from J, leaving 16 bases between them.

Only a few counts were recorded for this clonotype. The genes are TRBV19 and TRBJ1-4, with TRBD1 as a possible D gene (6 bases). The length of the CDR3 is 13 residues. Germline V lookup: CDR1 LNHDA, CDR2 SQIVND (reference sequence). With 5 bases removed from V and 8 bases from J, the gap between germline ends came to 12 bases. The CDR3 nucleotides read TGTGCCAGTAGTGCCAGGGGCAGGGAAAAACTGTTTTTT. The encoded protein is CASSARGREKLFF.

A word on this clonotype: This may be a read error: a much more frequent sequence differs by one nucleotide. The chain uses TRBV11-2 and TRBJ2-7, with D uncertain. CDR1 SGHAT and CDR2 FQNNGV come from the germline V gene. This CDR3 has 15 residues. V lost 2 bases and J lost 2, with 13 bases in between. The CDR3 loop is CASSLFPPVAYEQYF. In DNA form, the CDR3 reads TGTGCCAGCAGCTTATTTCCCCCCGTGGCCTACGAGCAGTACTTC. The full variable domain, its missing parts supplied by reference TRBV11-2 and TRBJ2-7, is EAGVAQSPRYKIIEKRQSVAFWCNPISGHATLYWYQQILGQGPKLLIQFQNNGVVDDSQLPKDRFSAERLKGVDSTLKIQPAKLEDSAVYLCASSLFPPVAYEQYFGPGTRLTVT.

Worth noting for this clonotype: This may stem from a read error, because a much larger clone lies one nucleotide away. The V call is TRBV20-1, the J call TRBJ1-2, with D perhaps TRBD1 (6 bases). Germline CDR1 is DFQATT and CDR2 is SNEGSKA (reference sequence). The CDR3 length is 13 residues. The V gene lost 5 bases and the J gene lost 7 bases, with 17 bases spanning the gap. The CDR3 is CSAARRGLSGYTF. The CDR3 nucleotides read TGCAGTGCTGCCCGACGGGGGCTATCTGGCTACACCTTC.

As for this clonotype: Since a much larger clone is just one base distant, this may be a read error. The rearrangement uses TRBV2 and TRBJ1-5; D gene uncertain. The CDR3 spans 13 residues. Germline CDR1 and CDR2: SNHLY and FYNNEI. CDR3: CANSRTFLQSQHF. The CDR3 DNA reads TGTGCCAACAGTCGGACCTTTTTGCAGTCCCAGCATTTT.

As for this clonotype: A much larger clone sits a single nucleotide away, making a read error possible. The V gene is TRBV7-8, the J gene TRBJ2-7; 13 bases align to TRBD2. The CDR3 consists of 16 residues. V was pared by 6 bases and J by 7 bases, with 12 bases of the junction left unmatched. Germline CDR1 is SGHVS and CDR2 is FQNEAQ. CDR3 nucleotides: TGTGCCAGCAGTCCTGGCGGACTAGCGGGAGTAGGGGAGCAGTACTTC. As protein: CASSPGGLAGVGEQYF.

Concerning this clonotype itself: A read error may explain this, as a much larger clone is one base away. CDR3 DNA: TGTGCCAGCAGTTTATCGGGGACCGGCTACACCTTC. This codes for CASSLSGTGYTF. J is TRBJ1-2 and V is TRBV28; tentative D call: TRBD1 (5 bases). Germline V gene sequence: CDR1 MDHEN, CDR2 SYDVKM. V lost 1 base and J lost 8, with 8 bases in between. The CDR3 contains 12 residues.

As regards this clonotype: It may be a read error: a sequence one base away is much more abundant. The chain combines TRBV19 with TRBJ1-1; D is uncertain. This CDR3 comprises 17 residues. Per germline, CDR1 LNHDA and CDR2 SQIVND (reference sequence). With 1 base removed from V and 3 bases from J, the gap between germline ends came to 18 bases. The CDR3 region is CASSIAYNWPRDTEAFF. The CDR3 DNA reads TGTGCCAGTAGTATAGCCTACAACTGGCCAAGAGACACTGAAGCTTTCTTT.

The chain employs TRBV6-1 and TRBJ2-5; D not resolved. V lost 8 bases and J 5 bases, leaving 21 bases between the germline ends. The germline gives CDR1 MNHNS, CDR2 SASEGT. The CDR3 spans 15 residues. The CDR3 region has the DNA TGTGCCAGCGGCTATAATGGGGTGAACCGGGAGACCCAGTACTTC. Translated, it gives CASGYNGVNRETQYF.

The V gene is TRBV7-9, the J gene TRBJ2-5, with D perhaps TRBD2 (5 bases). The V end lost 5 bases, the J end lost 2 bases, and 15 bases lay between the germline ends. The V gene's germline CDR1 is SEHNR and CDR2 FQNEAQ (reference sequence). This CDR3 contains 15 residues. The CDR3 coding sequence is TGTGCCAGCAGCGCACCCGGACTTTCTCAAGAGACCCAGTACTTC. Translation: CASSAPGLSQETQYF.

This clonotype has just a few counts. The rearrangement joins TRBV11-2 to TRBJ2-7, with a possible D match to TRBD2 (6 bases). The CDR3 covers 14 residues. V was pared by 2 bases and J by 4 bases, with 12 bases between. CDR1 is SGHAT, CDR2 FQNNGV, per germline. The CDR3 loop reads CASSLRGSWYEQYF. DNA for the CDR3: TGTGCCAGCAGCTTACGGGGGAGTTGGTACGAGCAGTACTTC.

This sequence joins TRBV18 and TRBJ1-1; D not resolved. Trimming stripped 3 bases from V and 1 base from J, with 12 bases between. Germline CDR1 is KGHSH and CDR2 is LQKENI. This CDR3 spans 15 amino acids. Here the CDR3 DNA reads TGTGCCAGCTCACCCCCTTGGTCTTGGAACACTGAAGCTTTCTTT. This sequence encodes CASSPPWSWNTEAFF.

This clonotype has ten or more counts. This chain uses TRBV28 with TRBJ1-2; a possible D gene is TRBD1 (6 bases). CDR1 is MDHEN and CDR2 is SYDVKM in the germline V gene. The CDR3 extends over 12 amino acids. Trimming removed 5 bases from V and 6 bases from J, with 10 bases in between. DNA of the CDR3: TGTGCCAGCAGTACGGACAGAAATGGCTACACCTTC. Protein: CASSTDRNGYTF.

The chain carries TRBV25-1 and TRBJ1-3; D not certain. The length of the CDR3 is 16 residues. V was pared by 0 bases and J by 2 bases, with 11 bases between. CDR1 and CDR2 (germline): MGHDK, SYGVNS. Written as DNA, the CDR3 is TGTGCCAGCAGTGAATATTCCCCAGGACCTGGAAACACCATATATTTT. It is translated as CASSEYSPGPGNTIYF.

This clonotype was counted ten times or more. This chain links TRBV28 with TRBJ1-1; D remains unclear. CDR3 length: 14 residues. Germline V gene data show CDR1 as MDHEN and CDR2 as SYDVKM. V was trimmed by 2 bases and J by 1 base, leaving 8 bases between them. CDR3 nucleotide sequence: TGTGCCAGCAGTTTAATAAGAAAGAACACTGAAGCTTTCTTT. Its translation is CASSLIRKNTEAFF.

On this clonotype itself: This may arise from a read error, as a much more abundant clone is one base away. The rearrangement uses TRBV11-2 and TRBJ2-7; 11 bases agree with TRBD2. In germline, CDR1 is SGHAT, CDR2 FQNNGV. V trimming: 7 bases; J trimming: 4 bases; junction bases outside the gene matches: 9. This CDR3 is 15 amino acids long. CDR3 loop: CASNFTSGSGYEQYF. In DNA form, the CDR3 reads TGTGCCAGCAACTTCACTAGCGGGAGTGGGTACGAGCAGTACTTC.

The J gene is TRBJ2-7, the V gene TRBV5-1, with unresolved D. The V end was cut by 7 bases, the J end by 3 bases, with 8 bases between. The CDR3 loop spans 11 amino acids. CDR1 is SGHRS and CDR2 is YFSETQ in the germline V gene. The CDR3 is CASADLYEQYF. CDR3 sequence (DNA): TGCGCCAGCGCCGACCTCTACGAGCAGTACTTC. Using reference TRBV5-1 and TRBJ2-7 for the parts outside the CDR3, the full variable domain is KAGVTQTPRYLIKTRGQQVTLSCSPISGHRSVSWYQQTPGQGLQFLFEYFSETQRNKGNFPGRFSGRQFSNSRSEMNVSTLELGDSALYLCASADLYEQYFGPGTRLTVT.

In this sample, this clonotype turned up many times. As DNA, the CDR3 is TGTGCCAGCAGTTGGACCGACGAGCAGTACTTC. Translating it yields CASSWTDEQYF. The chain carries TRBV28 and TRBJ2-7; D is uncertain. Germline CDR1 and CDR2: MDHEN and SYDVKM. V dropped 4 bases and J dropped 5 bases, with 6 bases sitting between them. The CDR3 consists of 11 residues. The full variable domain, completed using reference TRBV28 and TRBJ2-7, is DVKVTQSSRYLVKRTGEKVFLECVQDMDHENMFWYRQDPGLGLRLIYFSYDVKMKEKGDIPEGYSVSREKKERFSLILESASTNQTSMYLCASSWTDEQYFGPGTRLTVT.